These 29 T cell receptor beta chains came from one sample sequenced in a study of blood T cell repertoires in COVID-19. Assay used: immunoSEQ multiplex PCR; TCRdb lists only in-frame clones, some missing. Altogether roughly 250,000 clones are present, approximately 86% being singletons, with the ten largest covering roughly 3.5%. Sequenced sample: PBMCs or T cells enriched from blood (not recorded which). These receptors all stem from a woman between 40 and 50 years old with acute COVID-19.

The chain links TRBV11-3 to TRBJ2-2, with 11 positions matching TRBD1. Germline CDR1 reads SGHNT; CDR2 reads YENEEA. Unmatched junction bases numbered 6, after V lost 5 bases and J lost 7 bases. This CDR3 spans 15 amino acids. The CDR3 bases are TGTGCCAGCAGCCCGGACAGGGGGCTAGACGGGGAGCTGTTTTTT. This translates into CASSPDRGLDGELFF.

The chain links TRBV6-5 to TRBJ2-1; 10 nucleotides match TRBD2. The CDR3 extends over 16 amino acids. CDR1 and CDR2 (germline): MNHEY, SVGAGI. J lost 4 bases, V lost 0 bases, and 3 bases had no gene match. CDR3 sequence reads: CASSYSPSGGYNEQFF. In DNA form, the CDR3 reads TGTGCCAGCAGTTACTCCCCTAGCGGGGGATACAATGAGCAGTTCTTC.

The chain has TRBV19 and TRBJ1-5, with 10 positions matching TRBD1. After removal of 3 bases from V and 4 bases from J, the junction contained 3 bases not matched to a gene. Germline assignment: CDR1 LNHDA and CDR2 SQIVND (reference sequence). The CDR3 runs 15 residues. The CDR3 region is CASSMGGQGNQPQHF. For the CDR3, the DNA is TGTGCCAGTAGTATGGGGGGACAGGGGAATCAGCCCCAGCATTTT.

The V call is TRBV7-8, the J call TRBJ2-1, with D possibly being TRBD1 (6 bases). CDR3 length: 18 amino acids. V was cut by 0 bases and J by 0 bases, with 15 bases left in between. Germline CDR1 SGHVS, CDR2 FQNEAQ. The CDR3, as DNA: TGTGCCAGCAGCTTAGCGATAATGGGGGCAGACTCCTACAATGAGCAGTTCTTC. Translated, it gives CASSLAIMGADSYNEQFF.

The V and J genes are TRBV6-1 and TRBJ2-5; the match to TRBD1 covers 9 bases. Germline CDR1 MNHNS, CDR2 SASEGT. The CDR3 sequence is 14 residues long. The V gene end was trimmed by 3 bases and the J gene end by 4 bases; junction bases not matched to a gene: 3. CDR3 sequence (DNA): TGTGCCAGCAGTGACGGGACAGGGTTAGAGACCCAGTACTTC. Translated, it gives CASSDGTGLETQYF.

This clone has only a few counts. This chain uses TRBV7-8 with TRBJ1-2; D gene ambiguous. Germline V CDR1 and CDR2: SGHVS, FQNEAQ. The CDR3 has 13 residues. Trimming left V 7 bases short and J 6 bases short, with 15 bases between. CDR3 in amino acids: CASTIARGDGYTF. The CDR3 DNA follows: TGTGCCAGCACAATAGCCCGGGGAGATGGCTACACCTTC. Supplemented by reference TRBV7-8 and TRBJ1-2, the full variable domain reads GAGVSQSPRYKVAKRGQDVALRCDPISGHVSLFWYQQALGQGPEFLTYFQNEAQLDKSGLPSDRFFAERPEGSVSTLKIQRTQQEDSAVYLCASTIARGDGYTFGSGTRLTVV.

CDR3 DNA sequence: TGTGCCAGCAGCAGTACCGGGAACTCTGGAAACACCATATATTTT. Translation: CASSSTGNSGNTIYF. The chain combines TRBV9 with TRBJ1-3; D unresolved. This CDR3 spans 15 amino acids. Germline-derived CDR1 and CDR2 are SGDLS and YYNGEE. V lost 4 bases, J lost 0 bases, and 11 bases lay in between.

For this clone: Additional DNA sequences in this sample encode the identical CDR3. The chain employs TRBV29-1 and TRBJ2-1; TRBD2 matches 11 bases. CDR3 size: 14 residues. The germline gives CDR1 SQVTM, CDR2 ANQGSEA. After removal of 4 bases from V and 6 bases from J, the junction contained 5 bases not matched to a gene. The CDR3 here is CSVGGTSGFNEQFF. CDR3 coding DNA: TGCAGCGTTGGGGGGACTAGCGGTTTCAATGAGCAGTTCTTC.

The chain recombines TRBV25-1 with TRBJ1-1; D is uncertain. Per germline, CDR1 MGHDK and CDR2 SYGVNS. Trimming pared 0 bases from V and 11 bases from J, leaving 13 bases between. The CDR3 extends over 13 amino acids. In DNA form, the CDR3 reads TGTGCCAGCAGTGAATATAAAGGTGCCGGGGCTTTCTTT. Translation: CASSEYKGAGAFF.

The chain recombines TRBV4-2 with TRBJ2-1, with D possibly matching TRBD2 (5 bases). This CDR3 has 14 residues. With 0 bases removed from V and 10 bases from J, the gap between germline ends came to 13 bases. CDR1 and CDR2 from the germline V gene are LGHNA and YNFKEQ. The CDR3 DNA sequence: TGTGCCAGCAGCCAAGATTTGATAGGAGGAGAGCAGTTCTTC. Its translation is CASSQDLIGGEQFF.

In regard to this clone: The identical CDR3 is also encoded by other nucleotide sequences in the sample. The chain has TRBV5-4 and TRBJ2-5; TRBD2 matches 8 bases. This CDR3 is 16 amino acids long. The germline CDR1 and CDR2 sequences are SGHNT and YYREEE (reference sequence). V was clipped by 0 bases and J by 4 bases; unmatched bases: 8. This chain's CDR3 is CASSLVEREPGETQYF. The DNA for the CDR3 is TGTGCCAGCAGCTTGGTGGAGCGGGAGCCGGGAGAGACCCAGTACTTC.

This chain uses TRBV21-1 with TRBJ1-6; no check of the table's D call, TRBD1, against the DNA was made. TRBV21-1 is termed a pseudogene. The CDR3 runs to 15 residues. The CDR3 loop is CASSKTSRVGTPLHF. The CDR3 nucleotides read TGTGCCAGCAGCAAAACCAGCAGGGTAGGGACACCCCTCCACTTT.

This clone was recorded only once. The chain combines TRBV13 with TRBJ2-3; a weak D match, TRBD1 (5 bases). This CDR3 has 15 amino acids. Looked up from germline, CDR1 is PRHDT and CDR2 is FYEKMQ (reference sequence). Trimming took off 2 bases at V and 4 bases at J, with 13 bases between the two ends. The CDR3 region has the DNA TGTGCCAGCAGCTTATTAAGGACAAACGCAGATACGCAGTATTTT. Amino acid sequence: CASSLLRTNADTQYF.

This sequence joins TRBV6-5 and TRBJ2-3; 8 bases are shared with TRBD2. Germline assignment: CDR1 MNHEY and CDR2 SVGAGI. The CDR3 is made up of 15 amino acids. Losses at the gene ends were 6 bases for V and 0 bases for J; bases not matched to a gene: 5. CDR3 bases: TGTGCCAGCAGGGCTAGCGGGTCTAGCACAGATACGCAGTATTTT. Its translation: CASRASGSSTDTQYF.

V usage is TRBV28 and J usage is TRBJ2-1; 11 bases align to TRBD2. V trimming: 2 bases; J trimming: 8 bases; junction bases outside the gene matches: 11. This CDR3 has 17 amino acids. In germline, CDR1 is MDHEN, CDR2 SYDVKM. The CDR3, as DNA: TGTGCCAGCAGTTTACTAAGGGAAACTAGCGGGAGTGATGAGCAGTTCTTC. The encoded protein is CASSLLRETSGSDEQFF.

DNA for the CDR3: TGTGCCACCAGCCACTTTACCGGGACAGTTAATGAAAAACTGTTTTTT. Translating gives CATSHFTGTVNEKLFF. This chain connects TRBV15 to TRBJ1-4; 7 nucleotides align to TRBD1. V dropped 5 bases and J dropped 4; count of bases not matched to a gene: 10. This CDR3 has 16 residues. Germline CDR1 and CDR2: LNHNV and YYDKDF (reference sequence).

As DNA, the CDR3 is TGTGCCAGCAGCTTGGCTGGGGCTGCAGAGACCCAGTACTTC. Residues: CASSLAGAAETQYF. This chain joins TRBV5-4 and TRBJ2-5; D is possibly TRBD1 (5 bases). Germline V CDR1 and CDR2: SGHNT, YYREEE (reference sequence). V lost 0 bases, J lost 4 bases, and 10 bases lay in between. This CDR3 region has 14 residues.

The chain has TRBV11-2 and TRBJ1-1; a weak D match, TRBD1 (5 bases). Trimming stripped 5 bases from V and 2 bases from J, with 9 bases between. This CDR3 contains 13 residues. Germline V gives CDR1 SGHAT, CDR2 FQNNGV. The CDR3 sequence: CASSTQGNTEAFF. The CDR3 DNA is TGTGCCAGCAGCACCCAGGGCAACACTGAAGCTTTCTTT. The full variable domain, rest sourced from reference TRBV11-2 and TRBJ1-1, is EAGVAQSPRYKIIEKRQSVAFWCNPISGHATLYWYQQILGQGPKLLIQFQNNGVVDDSQLPKDRFSAERLKGVDSTLKIQPAKLEDSAVYLCASSTQGNTEAFFGQGTRLTVV.

The V call is TRBV7-8, the J call TRBJ2-4, with D possibly TRBD1 on 6 matching bases. This CDR3 region has 17 residues. V lost 5 bases to trimming and J lost 0 bases, with 17 bases between them. CDR1 and CDR2 (germline): SGHVS, FQNEAQ. The CDR3 DNA sequence: TGTGCCAGCAGCCCCCTACAGGGCCGACTAGCCAAAAACATTCAGTACTTC. It yields the protein CASSPLQGRLAKNIQYF. Using reference TRBV7-8 and TRBJ2-4 for the parts outside the CDR3, the full variable domain is GAGVSQSPRYKVAKRGQDVALRCDPISGHVSLFWYQQALGQGPEFLTYFQNEAQLDKSGLPSDRFFAERPEGSVSTLKIQRTQQEDSAVYLCASSPLQGRLAKNIQYFGAGTRLSVL.

This clone occurred a few times. V gene TRBV5-1 combines with J gene TRBJ2-7, with TRBD2 identical over 10 bases. Germline loops: CDR1 SGHRS, CDR2 YFSETQ. Trimming took 2 bases from V and 5 from J; bases not matched to a gene: 7. The CDR3 consists of 15 residues. The CDR3 loop reads CASSFGSSGSHEQYF. In nucleotides, the CDR3 is TGCGCCAGCAGCTTCGGGTCTAGCGGGAGCCACGAGCAGTACTTC.

The chain uses TRBV11-3 and TRBJ2-5; a possible D gene is TRBD2 (6 bases). V was cut by 3 bases and J by 0 bases, with 11 bases left in between. The CDR3 has 15 residues. From germline, CDR1 is SGHNT and CDR2 YENEEA. The CDR3 DNA reads as TGTGCCAGCAGCTTTGGAGGGGCCGACCAAGAGACCCAGTACTTC. It codes for CASSFGGADQETQYF.

The rearrangement joins TRBV2 to TRBJ2-1; 7 bases map to TRBD2. This CDR3 comprises 14 residues. J was trimmed by 6 bases and V by 7 bases; bases with no gene match: 9. The V gene's germline CDR1 is SNHLY and CDR2 FYNNEI. The CDR3 loop reads CASTKGRAANEQFF. Written as DNA, the CDR3 is TGTGCCAGCACTAAGGGGAGGGCCGCCAATGAGCAGTTCTTC.

As concerns this clone: An end of the junction does not agree with germline; a read error may underlie this. The V gene is TRBV5-5, the J gene TRBJ2-3; 13 positions agree with TRBD2. The CDR3 length is 16 residues. Germline values: CDR1 SGHKS, CDR2 YYEKEE (reference sequence). CDR3 nucleotides: TGTGCCAGCAGTTTGGGACTAGCGGGGAGCACAGATACGCAGTATTTT. It yields the protein CASSLGLAGSTDTQYF. Full variable domain (rest looked up from reference TRBV5-5 and TRBJ2-3): DAGVTQSPTHLIKTRGQQVTLRCSPISGHKSVSWYQQVLGQGPQFIFQYYEKEERGRGNFPDRFSARQFPNYSSELNVNALLLGDSALYLCASSLGLAGSTDTQYFGPGTRLTVL.

This clone occurred once. CDR3 bases: TGTGCCAGCAGCTTAGTGGCGGGAGGTTGGGAGCAGTACTTC. Protein product: CASSLVAGGWEQYF. The V call is TRBV11-3, the J call TRBJ2-7; 8 bases are shared with TRBD2. V shed 1 base and J 7 bases; nucleotides not matched to a gene: 6. Germline CDR1 reads SGHNT; CDR2 reads YENEEA. The CDR3 has 14 amino acids. Combining the CDR3 with reference TRBV11-3 and TRBJ2-7 gives the whole variable domain EAGVVQSPRYKIIEKKQPVAFWCNPISGHNTLYWYLQNLGQGPELLIRYENEEAVDDSQLPKDRFSAERLKGVDSTLKIQPAELGDSAVYLCASSLVAGGWEQYFGPGTRLTVT.

In its sample, this clone was seen once. The chain recombines TRBV25-1 with TRBJ2-5; TRBD1 agrees at 8 bases. The CDR3 is 17 residues long. Germline-derived CDR1 and CDR2 are MGHDK and SYGVNS. V was clipped by 9 bases and J by 1 base; unmatched bases: 16. The CDR3: CASRFPGAGGLQETQYF. The CDR3 bases are TGTGCCAGTCGATTCCCCGGGGCAGGGGGCCTCCAAGAGACCCAGTACTTC.

This clone has at least ten counts. The gene calls are TRBV5-6 and TRBJ2-7, with TRBD2 matching over 8 bases. The CDR3 length is 17 residues. Per germline, CDR1 SGHDT and CDR2 YYEEEE. Trimming took 1 base from V and 0 from J; bases not matched to a gene: 9. The CDR3 DNA is TGTGCCAGCAGCTTGTGGGGTGGGGGGACTAGCTCCTACGAGCAGTACTTC. As protein: CASSLWGGGTSSYEQYF. Full variable domain (rest looked up from reference TRBV5-6 and TRBJ2-7): DAGVTQSPTHLIKTRGQQVTLRCSPKSGHDTVSWYQQALGQGPQFIFQYYEEEERQRGNFPDRFSGHQFPNYSSELNVNALLLGDSALYLCASSLWGGGTSSYEQYFGPGTRLTVT.

The chain uses TRBV19 and TRBJ2-1, with 12 bases that match TRBD2. The CDR3 length is 14 residues. CDR1 and CDR2 from the germline V gene are LNHDA and SQIVND (reference sequence). Unmatched junction bases numbered 12, after V lost 7 bases and J lost 14 bases. CDR3 amino acids: CASTTGLAGSREFF. The CDR3 DNA is TGTGCCAGTACCACGGGACTAGCGGGCTCCCGTGAGTTCTTC.

This chain connects TRBV25-1 to TRBJ2-1, with D perhaps matching TRBD1 (5 bases). Trimming pared 6 bases from V and 6 bases from J, leaving 6 bases between. CDR3 size: 11 residues. Germline V lookup: CDR1 MGHDK, CDR2 SYGVNS. The CDR3: CASRDINEQFF. CDR3 DNA sequence: TGTGCCAGCAGGGACATCAATGAGCAGTTCTTC.

V and J are TRBV5-1 and TRBJ2-3; D gene ambiguous. This CDR3 has 15 residues. Germline CDR1 reads SGHRS; CDR2 reads YFSETQ. V dropped 0 bases and J dropped 0 bases, with 8 bases sitting between them. The CDR3 sequence: CASSLGLLSTDTQYF. The CDR3 DNA follows: TGCGCCAGCAGCTTGGGACTCCTAAGCACAGATACGCAGTATTTT.